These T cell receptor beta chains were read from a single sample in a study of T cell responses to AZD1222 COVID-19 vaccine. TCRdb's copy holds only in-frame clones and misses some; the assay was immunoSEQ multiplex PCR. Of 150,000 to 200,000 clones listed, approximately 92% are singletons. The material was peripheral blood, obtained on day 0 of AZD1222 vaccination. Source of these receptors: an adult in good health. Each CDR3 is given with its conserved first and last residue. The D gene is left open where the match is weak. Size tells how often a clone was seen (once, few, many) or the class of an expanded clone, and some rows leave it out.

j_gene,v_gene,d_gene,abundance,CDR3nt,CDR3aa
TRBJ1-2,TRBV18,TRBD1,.,TGTGCCAGCTCACCAACAGGGGACGCTAACTATGGCTACACCTTC,CASSPTGDANYGYTF
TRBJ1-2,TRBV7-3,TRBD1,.,TGTGCCAGCAGCTTAGTTCGACAGGGTCTTTATGGCTACACCTTC,CASSLVRQGLYGYTF
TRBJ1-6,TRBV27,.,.,TGTGCCAGCAGTTTCCTCCGTACTCGCGGCAATTCACCCCTCCACTTT,CASSFLRTRGNSPLHF
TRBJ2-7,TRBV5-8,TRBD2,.,TGTGCCAGCAGCCCCGGACTAGCGGCGCCCTACGAGCAGTACTTC,CASSPGLAAPYEQYF
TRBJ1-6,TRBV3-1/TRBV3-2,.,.,TGTGCCAGCAGCCAAGAGCGGCTCAGAACCATAGGAAATTCACCCCTCCACTTT,CASSQERLRTIGNSPLHF
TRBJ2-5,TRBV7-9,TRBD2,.,TGTGCCAGCAGCTTGCTTACGATAGCGGGAGTTGGGGAGACCCAGTACTTC,CASSLLTIAGVGETQYF
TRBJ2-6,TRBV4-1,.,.,TGCGCCAGCAGCCCTATGCTCAGGGAACAGTTCCCCTTCCTCTCTGGGGCCAACGTCCTGACTTTC,CASSPMLREQFPFLSGANVLTF
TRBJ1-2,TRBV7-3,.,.,TGTGCCAGCAGCTTAGATCAAGATCCAGGAGGCTACACCTTC,CASSLDQDPGGYTF
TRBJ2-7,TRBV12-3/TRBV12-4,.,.,TGTGCCAGCAGTTCTAGACTAGCCTACGAGCAGTACTTC,CASSSRLAYEQYF
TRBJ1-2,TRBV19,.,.,TGTGCCAGTAGTATAGACGAGGGGAGCTACACCTTC,CASSIDEGSYTF
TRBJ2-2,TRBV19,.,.,TGTGCCAGTAGTCTCGACCCAAACAGAGTTACCGGGGAGCTGTTTTTT,CASSLDPNRVTGELFF
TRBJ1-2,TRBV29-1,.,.,TGCAGCGTGCGACAGGCCACTCAAGGGGACTATGGCTACACCTTC,CSVRQATQGDYGYTF
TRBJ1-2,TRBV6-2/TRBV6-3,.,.,TGTGCCAGCAGTACTGACGGCCCGGGGGGCTACACCTTC,CASSTDGPGGYTF
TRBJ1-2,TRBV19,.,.,TGTGCCACGGGGGACGGAATTTTGTATGGCTACACCTTC,CATGDGILYGYTF
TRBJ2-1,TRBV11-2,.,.,TGTGCCAGCAGGAAGGCGGGAACAACCTACAATGAGCAGTTCTTC,CASRKAGTTYNEQFF
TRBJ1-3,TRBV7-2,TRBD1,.,TGTGCCAGCAGCTTGGACAGGGTCGGGAACACCATATATTTT,CASSLDRVGNTIYF
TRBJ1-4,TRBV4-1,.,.,TGCGCCAGCAGCCAAGATCGGGTGTGGAAGAATGAAAAACTGTTTTTT,CASSQDRVWKNEKLFF
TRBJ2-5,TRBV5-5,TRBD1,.,TGTGCCAGCAGCACGGGACAGACGTCCACCTCTTCGCAAGAGACCCAGTACTTC,CASSTGQTSTSSQETQYF
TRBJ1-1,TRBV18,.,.,TGTGCCAGCTCACCACCATCCAGGAACACTGAAGCTTTCTTT,CASSPPSRNTEAFF
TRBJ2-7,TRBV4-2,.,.,TGTGCCAGCAGCCAAGAGGCCGAGCAGTACTTC,CASSQEAEQYF
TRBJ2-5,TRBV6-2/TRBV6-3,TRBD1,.,TGTGCCAGCAGTCCGTCCGGACAGGAGCTTACGGTGGAGACCCAGTACTTC,CASSPSGQELTVETQYF
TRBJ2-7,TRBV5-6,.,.,TGTGCCAGCAGCCCAAATCCTTCCTACGAGCAGTACTTC,CASSPNPSYEQYF
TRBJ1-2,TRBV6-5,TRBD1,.,TGTGCCAGCAGTTACGGGACAGGGTTCTCCTATGGCTACACCTTC,CASSYGTGFSYGYTF
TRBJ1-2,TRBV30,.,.,TGTGCCTGGAGTGTATCTGTTAACTATGGCTACACCTTC,CAWSVSVNYGYTF
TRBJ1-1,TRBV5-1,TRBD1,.,TGCGCCAGCAGCAGCGGACAGGGGATGGCTGAAGCTTTCTTT,CASSSGQGMAEAFF
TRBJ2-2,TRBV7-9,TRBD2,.,TGTGCCAGCAGCAAAGAAGGACTAGCGGGTATCACCGGGGAGCTGTTTTTT,CASSKEGLAGITGELFF
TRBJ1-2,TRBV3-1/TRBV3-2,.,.,TGTGCCAGCAGCCAGTTCACTTTATCTAACTATGGCTACACCTTC,CASSQFTLSNYGYTF
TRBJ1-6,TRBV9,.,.,TGTGCCAGCAGCGTGATTTCGGGGAATTCACCCCTCCACTTT,CASSVISGNSPLHF
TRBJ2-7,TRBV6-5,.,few,TGTGCCAGCAGGGATGGGAACAGCTACGAGCAGTACTTC,CASRDGNSYEQYF